These T cell receptor beta chains were read from a single sample in a study of blood T cell repertoires in COVID-19. The table came from immunoSEQ multiplex PCR; TCRdb's copy has only in-frame clones and leaves some out. The sample contains about 170,000 clones, around nine tenths of which appear only once. Sequencing used peripheral blood. The receptors derive from a man between 65 and 85 years old with acute or convalescent COVID-19. CDR3s include the opening cysteine and the closing phenylalanine or tryptophan. The order of the fields is CDR3 protein, CDR3 DNA, V gene, D gene, J gene, clone size. D genes are given only for firm matches. The size field is filled for only some rows; it gives once, few, many or a size class.

CDR3aa: CASSLGGTSGTNEQFF
CDR3nt: TGCGCCAGCAGCTTGGGGGGGACTAGCGGGACCAATGAGCAGTTCTTC
v_gene: TRBV5-1
d_gene: TRBD2
j_gene: TRBJ2-1
abundance: NA

CDR3aa: CASSLRVPEAFF
CDR3nt: TGTGCCAGCAGCCTCAGGGTTCCTGAAGCTTTCTTT
v_gene: TRBV2
d_gene: NA
j_gene: TRBJ1-1
abundance: once

CDR3aa: CASSKRTGGTDTQYF
CDR3nt: TGTGCCAGCAGCAAACGGACAGGGGGCACAGATACGCAGTATTTT
v_gene: TRBV21-1
d_gene: NA
j_gene: TRBJ2-3
abundance: NA

CDR3aa: CASEDRGKGDGYTF
CDR3nt: TGTGCCAGCGAGGACAGGGGAAAGGGAGATGGCTACACCTTC
v_gene: TRBV28
d_gene: TRBD1
j_gene: TRBJ1-2
abundance: NA

CDR3aa: CACPAGGTNTEAFF
CDR3nt: TGTGCCTGTCCCGCGGGAGGGACGAACACTGAAGCTTTCTTT
v_gene: TRBV7-9
d_gene: NA
j_gene: TRBJ1-1
abundance: NA

CDR3aa: CASSKDRTNTEAFF
CDR3nt: TGTGCCAGCAGCAAAGACAGAACGAACACTGAAGCTTTCTTT
v_gene: TRBV7-8
d_gene: NA
j_gene: TRBJ1-1
abundance: NA

CDR3aa: CASSPWPRGSSGNTIYF
CDR3nt: TGTGCCAGCAGCCCGTGGCCTCGGGGGTCCTCTGGAAACACCATATATTTT
v_gene: TRBV5-5
d_gene: NA
j_gene: TRBJ1-3
abundance: NA

CDR3aa: CASRYELNTGELFF
CDR3nt: TGTGCCAGCAGATATGAGTTAAACACCGGGGAGCTGTTTTTT
v_gene: TRBV28
d_gene: NA
j_gene: TRBJ2-2
abundance: NA

CDR3aa: CVSGREEYNEQFF
CDR3nt: TGTGTCTCGGGCAGGGAGGAATACAATGAGCAGTTCTTC
v_gene: TRBV12-3/TRBV12-4
d_gene: NA
j_gene: TRBJ2-1
abundance: few

CDR3aa: CASSRLTQETQYF
CDR3nt: TGTGCCAGCAGCCGACTGACCCAAGAGACCCAGTACTTC
v_gene: TRBV5-4
d_gene: NA
j_gene: TRBJ2-5
abundance: NA

CDR3aa: CASSWTGGRTEAFF
CDR3nt: TGTGCCAGCAGCTGGACAGGGGGTCGGACTGAAGCTTTCTTT
v_gene: TRBV7-8
d_gene: TRBD1
j_gene: TRBJ1-1
abundance: NA

CDR3aa: CASSEVAGTQYF
CDR3nt: TGTGCCAGCAGTGAAGTTGCGGGGACCCAGTACTTC
v_gene: TRBV2
d_gene: NA
j_gene: TRBJ2-5
abundance: NA

CDR3aa: CASSVVDTGELFF
CDR3nt: TGTGCCAGCAGTGTGGTAGACACCGGGGAGCTGTTTTTT
v_gene: TRBV2
d_gene: NA
j_gene: TRBJ2-2
abundance: NA

CDR3aa: CASSLNRDRYEQYF
CDR3nt: TGTGCCAGCAGCTTAAACAGGGATCGCTACGAGCAGTACTTC
v_gene: TRBV7-8
d_gene: NA
j_gene: TRBJ2-7
abundance: NA

CDR3aa: CASAGAGGFSINEQFF
CDR3nt: TGTGCCAGCGCGGGTGCGGGTGGGTTCTCAATCAATGAGCAGTTCTTC
v_gene: TRBV7-2
d_gene: NA
j_gene: TRBJ2-1
abundance: NA

CDR3aa: CASSLTVSGELFF
CDR3nt: TGCGCCAGCAGCTTGACAGTCTCCGGGGAGCTGTTTTTT
v_gene: TRBV5-1
d_gene: NA
j_gene: TRBJ2-2
abundance: NA

CDR3aa: CASSPLGGTIYF
CDR3nt: TGTGCCAGCAGCCCCCTGGGAGGGACCATATATTTT
v_gene: TRBV3-1/TRBV3-2
d_gene: NA
j_gene: TRBJ1-3
abundance: once

CDR3aa: CASSPGTDRGQYF
CDR3nt: TGTGCCAGCAGCCCAGGGACAGATCGCGGTCAGTACTTC
v_gene: TRBV7-2
d_gene: TRBD1
j_gene: TRBJ2-7
abundance: NA

CDR3aa: CAITRTSGTYEQYF
CDR3nt: TGTGCCATCACCAGGACTAGCGGGACTTACGAGCAGTACTTC
v_gene: TRBV10-3
d_gene: TRBD2
j_gene: TRBJ2-7
abundance: NA

CDR3aa: CASSRGQLANYGYTF
CDR3nt: TGTGCCAGCAGCAGGGGGCAGTTAGCTAACTATGGCTACACCTTC
v_gene: TRBV2
d_gene: TRBD1
j_gene: TRBJ1-2
abundance: NA

CDR3aa: CASSPYRQNTEAFF
CDR3nt: TGTGCCAGCTCACCGTACAGACAGAACACTGAAGCTTTCTTT
v_gene: TRBV18
d_gene: NA
j_gene: TRBJ1-1
abundance: NA

CDR3aa: CASSVEVGRGDTQYF
CDR3nt: TGTGCCAGCAGCGTAGAGGTGGGCCGGGGGGATACGCAGTATTTT
v_gene: TRBV9
d_gene: NA
j_gene: TRBJ2-3
abundance: NA

CDR3aa: CASSLDETGYTF
CDR3nt: TGTGCCAGCAGCTTGGACGAGACAGGCTACACCTTC
v_gene: TRBV5-5
d_gene: NA
j_gene: TRBJ1-2
abundance: many

CDR3aa: CASSGLLPTPYGYNEQFF
CDR3nt: TGTGCCAGCAGTGGACTACTACCCACCCCGTACGGCTACAATGAGCAGTTCTTC
v_gene: TRBV6-1
d_gene: NA
j_gene: TRBJ2-1
abundance: NA